Described below is a single T cell receptor (beta chain) sequence and its context. These data come from a study of blood T cell repertoires in COVID-19. For the study at large: There were acute and convalescent COVID-19 samples, and they came from the United States, Italy and Spain. PBMCs, B-cell-depleted T cells, or T cells provided the cDNA or gDNA that made up the material.

CDR3 length: 14 amino acids. In germline, CDR1 is MNHEY, CDR2 SVGAGI. V shed 0 bases and J 15 bases; nucleotides not matched to a gene: 6. Methods used by the authors: Researchers report that nucleated cell counts were estimated from reference gene primer amplification. Sequencing used immunoSEQ multiplex PCR; TCRdb keeps in-frame clones, though not all of them. D and trimming come from the DNA, and the V and J calls and clone size come from that table. The sample holds 130,000 to 150,000 clones; about 84% are singletons and the top ten take less than 5.5%. This chain links TRBV6-5 with TRBJ2-1, with 12 bases identical to TRBD2. Sequencing was carried out using peripheral blood. The clonotype was recovered from a woman between 45 and 60 years old with acute or convalescent COVID-19. As DNA, the CDR3 is TGTGCCAGCAGTTACTCGCTAGCGGGGGGGCTATGGTTCTTC. It is translated as CASSYSLAGGLWFF.